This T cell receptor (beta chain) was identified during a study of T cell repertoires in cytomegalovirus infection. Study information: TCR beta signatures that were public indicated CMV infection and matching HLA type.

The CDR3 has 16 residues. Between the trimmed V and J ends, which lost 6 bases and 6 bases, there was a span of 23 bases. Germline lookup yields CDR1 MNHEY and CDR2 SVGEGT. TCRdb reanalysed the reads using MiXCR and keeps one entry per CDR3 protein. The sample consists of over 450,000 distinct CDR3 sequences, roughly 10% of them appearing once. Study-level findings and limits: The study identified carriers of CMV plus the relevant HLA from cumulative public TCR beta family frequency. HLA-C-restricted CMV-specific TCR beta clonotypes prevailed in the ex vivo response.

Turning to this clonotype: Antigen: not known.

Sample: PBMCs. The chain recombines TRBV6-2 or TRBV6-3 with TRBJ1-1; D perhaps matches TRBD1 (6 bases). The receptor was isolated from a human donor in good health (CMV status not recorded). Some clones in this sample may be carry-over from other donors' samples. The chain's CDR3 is CASSPREGGSLSEAFF. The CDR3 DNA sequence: TGTGCCAGCAGCCCCCGAGAGGGGGGGTCGTTATCTGAAGCTTTCTTT.